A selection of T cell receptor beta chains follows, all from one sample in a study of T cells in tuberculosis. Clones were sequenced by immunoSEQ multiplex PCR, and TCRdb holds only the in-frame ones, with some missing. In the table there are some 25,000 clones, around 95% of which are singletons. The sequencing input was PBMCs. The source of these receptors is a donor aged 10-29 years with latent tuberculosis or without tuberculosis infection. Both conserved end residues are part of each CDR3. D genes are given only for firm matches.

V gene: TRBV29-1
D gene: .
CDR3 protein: CSVVVRGEQYF

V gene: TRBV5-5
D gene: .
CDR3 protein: CASSTRPGEAFF

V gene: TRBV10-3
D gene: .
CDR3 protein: CAISGQASNSPLHF

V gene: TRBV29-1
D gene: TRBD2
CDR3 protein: CSVGGGEVAKNIQYF

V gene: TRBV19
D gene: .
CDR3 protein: CASRSTGFNEKLFF

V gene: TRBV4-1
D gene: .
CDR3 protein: CASSPRDNYEQYF

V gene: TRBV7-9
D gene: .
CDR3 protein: CASSLPEGGPGTDTQYF

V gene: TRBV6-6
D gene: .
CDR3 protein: CASSSRGGMNTEAFF

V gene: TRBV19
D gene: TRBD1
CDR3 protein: CASSFPGQGRDQPQHF

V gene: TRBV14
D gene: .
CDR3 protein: CASSQDPSYEQYF

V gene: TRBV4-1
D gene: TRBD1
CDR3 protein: CASSLSGQGSLEQYF